This T cell receptor (beta chain) was captured by sequencing in a study of control samples from healthy donors and cancer patients. The germline V gene encodes CDR1 SGDLS and CDR2 YYNGEE. The junction had 11 bases not matched to a gene; V was cut back by 2 bases and J by 4 bases. The CDR3 contains 16 residues. Generated by immunoSEQ multiplex PCR, the TCRdb table keeps only in-frame clones and is missing some. The sample lists 390,000 or so clones, about nine tenths seen once, with approximately 6.3% in the top ten. The TCR sequence derives from a middle-aged man with head and neck cancer. The source material was PBMCs. V usage is TRBV9 and J usage is TRBJ1-2; 7 nucleotides match TRBD1. The CDR3 reads CASSVSSQGGIYGYTF. Written as DNA, the CDR3 is TGTGCCAGCAGCGTCTCAAGCCAGGGGGGAATCTATGGCTACACCTTC. Together with reference TRBV9 and TRBJ1-2, the CDR3 gives the full variable domain: DSGVTQTPKHLITATGQRVTLRCSPRSGDLSVYWYQQSLDQGLQFLIQYYNGEERAKGNILERFSAQQFPDLHSELNLSSLELGDSALYFCASSVSSQGGIYGYTFGSGTRLTVV.